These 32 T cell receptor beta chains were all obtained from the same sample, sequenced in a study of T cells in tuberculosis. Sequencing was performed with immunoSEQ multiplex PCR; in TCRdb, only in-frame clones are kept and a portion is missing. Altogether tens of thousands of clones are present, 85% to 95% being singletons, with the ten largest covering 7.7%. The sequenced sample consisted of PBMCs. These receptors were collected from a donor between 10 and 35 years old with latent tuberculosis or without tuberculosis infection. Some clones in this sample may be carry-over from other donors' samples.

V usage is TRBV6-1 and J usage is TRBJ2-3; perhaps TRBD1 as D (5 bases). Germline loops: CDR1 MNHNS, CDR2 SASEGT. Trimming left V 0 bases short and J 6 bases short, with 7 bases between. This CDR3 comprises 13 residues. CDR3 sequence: CASSEAWGDTQYF. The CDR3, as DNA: TGTGCCAGCAGTGAAGCTTGGGGCGATACGCAGTATTTT.

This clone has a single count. The CDR3 DNA is TGCGCCAGCAGGGCGAGGTTGAACACTGAAGCTTTCTTT. It encodes CASRARLNTEAFF. This chain connects TRBV10-2 to TRBJ1-1; no clear D. The CDR3 totals 13 residues. V was shortened by 6 bases and J by 0 bases, with 8 bases between the two germline ends. In germline, CDR1 is WSHSY, CDR2 SAAADI.

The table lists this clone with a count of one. The CDR3 protein is CAITTGPNTGELFF. The CDR3 DNA reads as TGTGCCATCACAACAGGACCGAACACCGGGGAGCTGTTTTTT. The genes are TRBV10-3 and TRBJ2-2; TRBD1 is a possible D gene (5 bases). CDR3 length equals 14 residues. The germline V gene has CDR1 ENHRY and CDR2 SYGVKD. The V gene lost 7 bases and the J gene lost 0 bases, with 9 bases spanning the gap.

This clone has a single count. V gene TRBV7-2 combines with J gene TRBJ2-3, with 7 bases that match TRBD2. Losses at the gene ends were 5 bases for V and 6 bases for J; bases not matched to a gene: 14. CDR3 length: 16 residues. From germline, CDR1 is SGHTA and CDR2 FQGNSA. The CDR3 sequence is CASSPGVAGPWDTQYF. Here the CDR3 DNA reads TGTGCCAGCAGCCCTGGAGTAGCGGGCCCCTGGGATACGCAGTATTTT.

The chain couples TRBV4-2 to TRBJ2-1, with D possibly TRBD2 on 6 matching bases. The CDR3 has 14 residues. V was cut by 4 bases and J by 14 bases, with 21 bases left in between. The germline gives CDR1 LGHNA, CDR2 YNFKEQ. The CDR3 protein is CASSREQETRAKFF. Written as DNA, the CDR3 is TGTGCCAGCAGCCGAGAACAGGAGACTAGAGCAAAGTTCTTC.

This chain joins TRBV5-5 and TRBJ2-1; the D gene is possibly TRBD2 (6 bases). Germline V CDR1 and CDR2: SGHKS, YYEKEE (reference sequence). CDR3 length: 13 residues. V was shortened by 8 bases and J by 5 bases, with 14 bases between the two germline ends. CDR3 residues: CASGASANNEQFF. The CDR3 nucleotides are TGTGCCAGTGGGGCTAGCGCCAACAATGAGCAGTTCTTC.

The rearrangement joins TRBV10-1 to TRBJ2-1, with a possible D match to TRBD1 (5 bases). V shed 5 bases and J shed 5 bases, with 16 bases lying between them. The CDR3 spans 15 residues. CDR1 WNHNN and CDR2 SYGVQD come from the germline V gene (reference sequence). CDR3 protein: CASSPTDQVHNEQFF. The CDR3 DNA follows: TGCGCCAGCAGTCCGACAGATCAAGTACACAATGAGCAGTTCTTC.

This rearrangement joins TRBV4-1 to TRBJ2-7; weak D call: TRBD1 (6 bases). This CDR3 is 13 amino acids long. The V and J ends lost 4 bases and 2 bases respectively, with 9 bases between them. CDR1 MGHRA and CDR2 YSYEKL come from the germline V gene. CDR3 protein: CASSLRDTYEQYF. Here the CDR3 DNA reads TGCGCCAGCAGCCTACGGGACACCTACGAGCAGTACTTC.

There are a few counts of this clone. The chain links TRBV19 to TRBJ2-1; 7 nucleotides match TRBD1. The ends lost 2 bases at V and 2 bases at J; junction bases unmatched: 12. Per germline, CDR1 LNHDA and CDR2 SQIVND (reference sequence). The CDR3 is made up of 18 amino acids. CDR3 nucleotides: TGTGCCAGTAGTATATTATCGGTCGGGGACAGCACCTACAATGAGCAGTTCTTC. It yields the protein CASSILSVGDSTYNEQFF.

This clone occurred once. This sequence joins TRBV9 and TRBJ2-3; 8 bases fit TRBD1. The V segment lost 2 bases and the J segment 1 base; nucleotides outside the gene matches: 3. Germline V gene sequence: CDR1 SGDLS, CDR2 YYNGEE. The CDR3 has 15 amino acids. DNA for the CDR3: TGTGCCAGCAGCGTGACAGGGGCAGGCACAGATACGCAGTATTTT. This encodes CASSVTGAGTDTQYF.

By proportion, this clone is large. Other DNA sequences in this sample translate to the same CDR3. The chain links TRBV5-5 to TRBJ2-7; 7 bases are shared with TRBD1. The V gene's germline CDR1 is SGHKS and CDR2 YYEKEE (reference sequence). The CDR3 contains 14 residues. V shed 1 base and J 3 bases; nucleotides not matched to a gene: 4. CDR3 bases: TGTGCCAGCAGCTTGAGGGGGACAGACTACGAGCAGTACTTC. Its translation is CASSLRGTDYEQYF.

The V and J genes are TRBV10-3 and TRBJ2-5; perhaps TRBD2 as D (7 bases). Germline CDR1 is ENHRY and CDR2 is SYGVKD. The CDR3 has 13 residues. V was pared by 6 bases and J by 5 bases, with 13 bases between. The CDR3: CAIRAEGGETQYF. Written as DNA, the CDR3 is TGTGCCATCAGGGCTGAGGGGGGGGAGACCCAGTACTTC.

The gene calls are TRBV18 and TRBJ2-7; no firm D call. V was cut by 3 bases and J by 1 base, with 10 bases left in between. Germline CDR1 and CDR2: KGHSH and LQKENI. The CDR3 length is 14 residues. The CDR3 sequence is CASSPRSGSYEQYF. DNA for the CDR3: TGTGCCAGCTCACCCCGATCAGGATCCTACGAGCAGTACTTC.

This chain's CDR3 is CASSGPAGRQEKLFF. In nucleotides, the CDR3 is TGTGCCAGCAGTGGGCCTGCAGGGCGCCAAGAAAAACTGTTTTTT. J is TRBJ1-4 and V is TRBV2; maybe TRBD1 (5 bases). This CDR3 comprises 15 residues. CDR1 and CDR2 (germline): SNHLY, FYNNEI. Trimming cost V 4 bases and J 8 bases, with 17 bases left between them.

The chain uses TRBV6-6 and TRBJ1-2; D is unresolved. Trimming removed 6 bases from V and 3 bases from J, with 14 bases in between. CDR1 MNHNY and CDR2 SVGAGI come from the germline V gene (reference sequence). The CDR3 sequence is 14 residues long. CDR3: CASSHRGSDYGYTF. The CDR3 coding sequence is TGTGCCAGCAGCCACCGGGGTTCCGACTATGGCTACACCTTC.

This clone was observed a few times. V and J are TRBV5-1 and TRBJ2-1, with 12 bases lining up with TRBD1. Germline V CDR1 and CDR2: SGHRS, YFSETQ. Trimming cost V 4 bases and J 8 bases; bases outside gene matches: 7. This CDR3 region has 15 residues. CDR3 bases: TGCGCCAGCAGCCCGCCGGGACAGGGGGCGCATGAGCAGTTCTTC. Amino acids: CASSPPGQGAHEQFF.

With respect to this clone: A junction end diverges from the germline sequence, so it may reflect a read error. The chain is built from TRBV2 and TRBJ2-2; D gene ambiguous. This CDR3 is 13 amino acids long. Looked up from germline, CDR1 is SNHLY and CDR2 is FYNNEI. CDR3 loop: CASTELNTGELFF. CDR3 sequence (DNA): TGTGCCAGCACTGAACTGAACACCGGGGAGCTGTTTTTT.

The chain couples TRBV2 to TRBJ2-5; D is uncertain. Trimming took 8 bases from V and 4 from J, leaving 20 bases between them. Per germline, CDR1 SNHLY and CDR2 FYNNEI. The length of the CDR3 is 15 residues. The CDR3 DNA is TGTGCCAGCGGTGTCGAGACTTGGCGGAGAGAGACCCAGTACTTC. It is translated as CASGVETWRRETQYF.

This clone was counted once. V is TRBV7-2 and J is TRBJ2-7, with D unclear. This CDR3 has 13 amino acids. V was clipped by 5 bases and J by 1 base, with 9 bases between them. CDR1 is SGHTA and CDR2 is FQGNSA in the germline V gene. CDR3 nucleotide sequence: TGTGCCAGCAGCCTTAGTACGTCCTACGAGCAGTACTTC. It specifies CASSLSTSYEQYF.

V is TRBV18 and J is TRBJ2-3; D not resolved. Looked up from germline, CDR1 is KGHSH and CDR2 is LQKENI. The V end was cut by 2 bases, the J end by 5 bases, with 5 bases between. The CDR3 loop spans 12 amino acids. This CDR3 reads CASSPSGDTQYF. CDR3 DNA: TGTGCCAGCTCACCATCAGGAGATACGCAGTATTTT.

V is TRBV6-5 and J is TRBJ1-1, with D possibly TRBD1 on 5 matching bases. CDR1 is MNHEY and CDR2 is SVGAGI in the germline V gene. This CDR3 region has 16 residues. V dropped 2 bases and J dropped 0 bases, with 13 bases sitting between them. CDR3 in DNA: TGTGCCAGCAGTTACGGTTGGGGCCGTCTGAACACTGAAGCTTTCTTT. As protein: CASSYGWGRLNTEAFF.

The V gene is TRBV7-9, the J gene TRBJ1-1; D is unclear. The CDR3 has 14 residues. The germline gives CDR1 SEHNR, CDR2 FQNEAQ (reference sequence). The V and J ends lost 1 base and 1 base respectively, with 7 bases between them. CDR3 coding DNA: TGTGCCAGCAGCTTAGGGCAGTCGAACACTGAAGCTTTCTTT. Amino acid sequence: CASSLGQSNTEAFF.

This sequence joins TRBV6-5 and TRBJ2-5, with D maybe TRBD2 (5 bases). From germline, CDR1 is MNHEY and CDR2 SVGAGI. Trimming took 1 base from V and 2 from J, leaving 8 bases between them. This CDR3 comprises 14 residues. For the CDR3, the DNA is TGTGCCAGCAGTTACTACGGGATTCAAGAGACCCAGTACTTC. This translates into CASSYYGIQETQYF.

The chain's CDR3 is CATSRDKGFAGELFF. The CDR3 DNA follows: TGTGCCACCAGCAGAGATAAGGGGTTTGCCGGGGAGCTGTTTTTT. This sequence joins TRBV15 and TRBJ2-2, with D possibly being TRBD1 (5 bases). From germline, CDR1 is LNHNV and CDR2 YYDKDF (reference sequence). The CDR3 runs 15 residues. Trimming cost V 0 bases and J 6 bases, with 11 bases left between them.

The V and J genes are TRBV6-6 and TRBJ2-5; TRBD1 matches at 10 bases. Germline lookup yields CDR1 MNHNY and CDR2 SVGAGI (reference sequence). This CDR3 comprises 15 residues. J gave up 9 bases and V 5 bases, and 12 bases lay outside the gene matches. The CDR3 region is CASSRPGTGATAQYF. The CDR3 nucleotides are TGTGCCAGCAGTCGCCCCGGGACAGGGGCCACGGCCCAGTACTTC.

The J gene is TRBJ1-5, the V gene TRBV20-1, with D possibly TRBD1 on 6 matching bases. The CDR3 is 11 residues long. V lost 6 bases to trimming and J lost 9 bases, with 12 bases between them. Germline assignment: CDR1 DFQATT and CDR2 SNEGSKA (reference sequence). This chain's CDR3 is CSAQGGGPQHF. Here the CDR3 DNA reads TGCAGTGCCCAGGGAGGGGGGCCCCAGCATTTT.

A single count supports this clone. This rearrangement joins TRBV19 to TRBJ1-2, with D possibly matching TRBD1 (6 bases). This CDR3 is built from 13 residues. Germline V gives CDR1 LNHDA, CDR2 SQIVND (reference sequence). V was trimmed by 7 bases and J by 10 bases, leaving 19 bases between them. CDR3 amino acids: CASTARGAWVYTF. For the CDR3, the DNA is TGTGCCAGTACCGCCCGGGGGGCGTGGGTCTACACCTTC.

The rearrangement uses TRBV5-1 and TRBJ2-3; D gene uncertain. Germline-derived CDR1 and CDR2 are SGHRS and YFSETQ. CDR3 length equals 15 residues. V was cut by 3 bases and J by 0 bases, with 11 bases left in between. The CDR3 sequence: CASSSNGASTDTQYF. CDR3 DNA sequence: TGCGCCAGCAGCTCCAACGGTGCTAGCACAGATACGCAGTATTTT.

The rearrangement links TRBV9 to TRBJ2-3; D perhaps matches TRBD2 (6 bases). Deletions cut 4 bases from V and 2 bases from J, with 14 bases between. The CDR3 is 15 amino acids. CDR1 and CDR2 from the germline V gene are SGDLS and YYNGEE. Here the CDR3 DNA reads TGTGCCAGCAGCCCGGGACTCGGCCTCACAGATACGCAGTATTTT. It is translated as CASSPGLGLTDTQYF.

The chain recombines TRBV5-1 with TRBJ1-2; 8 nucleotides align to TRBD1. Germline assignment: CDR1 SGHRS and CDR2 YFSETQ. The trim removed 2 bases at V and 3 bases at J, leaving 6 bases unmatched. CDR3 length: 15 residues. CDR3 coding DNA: TGCGCCAGCAGCTTAACGGGACAGGTATACTATGGCTACACCTTC. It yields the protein CASSLTGQVYYGYTF. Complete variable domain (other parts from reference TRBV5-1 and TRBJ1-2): KAGVTQTPRYLIKTRGQQVTLSCSPISGHRSVSWYQQTPGQGLQFLFEYFSETQRNKGNFPGRFSGRQFSNSRSEMNVSTLELGDSALYLCASSLTGQVYYGYTFGSGTRLTVV.

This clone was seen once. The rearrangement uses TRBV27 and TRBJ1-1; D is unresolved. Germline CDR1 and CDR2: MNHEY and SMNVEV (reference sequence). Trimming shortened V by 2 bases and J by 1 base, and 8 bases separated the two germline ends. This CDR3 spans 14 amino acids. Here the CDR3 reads CASSLNAGNTEAFF. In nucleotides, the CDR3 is TGTGCCAGCAGTTTAAATGCCGGGAACACTGAAGCTTTCTTT.

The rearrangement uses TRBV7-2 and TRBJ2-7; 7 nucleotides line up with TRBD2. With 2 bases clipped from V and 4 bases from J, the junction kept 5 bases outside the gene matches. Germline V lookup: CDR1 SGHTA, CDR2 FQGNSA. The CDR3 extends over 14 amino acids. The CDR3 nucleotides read TGTGCCAGCAGCTTATCGCGGGAGTCTTACGAGCAGTACTTC. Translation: CASSLSRESYEQYF.